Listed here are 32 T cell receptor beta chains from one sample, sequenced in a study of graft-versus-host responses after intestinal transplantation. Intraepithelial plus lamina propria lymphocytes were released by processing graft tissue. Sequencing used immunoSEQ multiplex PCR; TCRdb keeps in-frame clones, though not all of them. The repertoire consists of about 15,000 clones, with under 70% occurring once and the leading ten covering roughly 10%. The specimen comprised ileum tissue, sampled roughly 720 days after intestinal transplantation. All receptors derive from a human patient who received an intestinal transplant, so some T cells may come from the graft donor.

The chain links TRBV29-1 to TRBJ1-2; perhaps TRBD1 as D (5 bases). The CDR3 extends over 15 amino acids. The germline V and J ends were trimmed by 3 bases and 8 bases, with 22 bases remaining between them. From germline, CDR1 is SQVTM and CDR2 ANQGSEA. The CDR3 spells CSVEGGDLQRGGYTF. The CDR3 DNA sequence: TGCAGCGTTGAGGGAGGGGACCTTCAGAGGGGCGGCTACACCTTC.

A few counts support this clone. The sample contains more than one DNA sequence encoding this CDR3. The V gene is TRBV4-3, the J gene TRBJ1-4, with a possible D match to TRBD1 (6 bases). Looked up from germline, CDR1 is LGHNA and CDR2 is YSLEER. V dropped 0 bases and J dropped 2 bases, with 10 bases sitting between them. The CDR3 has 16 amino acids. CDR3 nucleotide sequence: TGCGCCAGCAGCCAAGAAACAGGGTTCACTAATGAAAAACTGTTTTTT. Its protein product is CASSQETGFTNEKLFF.

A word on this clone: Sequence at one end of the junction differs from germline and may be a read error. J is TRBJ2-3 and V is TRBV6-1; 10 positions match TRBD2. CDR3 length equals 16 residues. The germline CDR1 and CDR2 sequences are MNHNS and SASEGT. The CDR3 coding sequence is TGTGCCAGCAGCGAAGTAGCGGGGGGCCCCCCAGATACGCAGTATTTT. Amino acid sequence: CASSEVAGGPPDTQYF.

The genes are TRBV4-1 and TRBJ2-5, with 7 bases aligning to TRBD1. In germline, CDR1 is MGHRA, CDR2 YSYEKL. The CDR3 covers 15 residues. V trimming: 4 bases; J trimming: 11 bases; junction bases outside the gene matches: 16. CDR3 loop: CASSPDGQETYKQYF. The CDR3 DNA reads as TGCGCCAGCAGCCCCGATGGACAGGAGACCTACAAGCAGTACTTC.

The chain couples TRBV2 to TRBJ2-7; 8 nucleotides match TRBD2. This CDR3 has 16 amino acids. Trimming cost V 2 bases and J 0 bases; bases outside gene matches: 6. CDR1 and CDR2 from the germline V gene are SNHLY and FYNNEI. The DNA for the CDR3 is TGTGCCAGCAGTGAAAGGCGGGGGGCGAGCTCCTACGAGCAGTACTTC. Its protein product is CASSERRGASSYEQYF.

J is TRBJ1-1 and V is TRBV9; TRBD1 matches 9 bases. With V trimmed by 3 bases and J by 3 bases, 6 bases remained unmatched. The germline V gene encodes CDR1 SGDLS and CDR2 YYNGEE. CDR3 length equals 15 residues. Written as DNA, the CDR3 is TGTGCCAGCAGCGCGACAGGGGGGTCGGACACTGAAGCTTTCTTT. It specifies CASSATGGSDTEAFF.

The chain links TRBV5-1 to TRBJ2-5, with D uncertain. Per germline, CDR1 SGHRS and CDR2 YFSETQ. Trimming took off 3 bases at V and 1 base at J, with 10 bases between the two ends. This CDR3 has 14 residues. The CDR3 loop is CASSSTPVQETQYF. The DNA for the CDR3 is TGCGCCAGCAGCTCGACTCCGGTCCAAGAGACCCAGTACTTC. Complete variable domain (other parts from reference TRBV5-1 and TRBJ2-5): KAGVTQTPRYLIKTRGQQVTLSCSPISGHRSVSWYQQTPGQGLQFLFEYFSETQRNKGNFPGRFSGRQFSNSRSEMNVSTLELGDSALYLCASSSTPVQETQYFGPGTRLLVL.

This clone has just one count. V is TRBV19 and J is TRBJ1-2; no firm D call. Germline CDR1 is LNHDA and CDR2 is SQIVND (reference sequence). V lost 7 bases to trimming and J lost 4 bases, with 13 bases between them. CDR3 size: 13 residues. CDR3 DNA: TGTGCCAGTAAGGTTTCCGGGATCTATGGCTACACCTTC. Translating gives CASKVSGIYGYTF.

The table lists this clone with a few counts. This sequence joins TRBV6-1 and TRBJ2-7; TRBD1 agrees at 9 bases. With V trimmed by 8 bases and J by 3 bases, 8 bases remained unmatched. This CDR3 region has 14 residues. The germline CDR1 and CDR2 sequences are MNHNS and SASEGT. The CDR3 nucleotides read TGTGCCAGCTCGGTCGGGACAGGGCGCTACGAGCAGTACTTC. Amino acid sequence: CASSVGTGRYEQYF.

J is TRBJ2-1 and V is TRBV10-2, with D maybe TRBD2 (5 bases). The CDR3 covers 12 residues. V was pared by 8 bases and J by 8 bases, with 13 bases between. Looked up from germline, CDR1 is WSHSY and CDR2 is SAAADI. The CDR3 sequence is CASFRGIDEQFF. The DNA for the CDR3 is TGCGCCAGCTTTCGGGGTATCGATGAGCAGTTCTTC.

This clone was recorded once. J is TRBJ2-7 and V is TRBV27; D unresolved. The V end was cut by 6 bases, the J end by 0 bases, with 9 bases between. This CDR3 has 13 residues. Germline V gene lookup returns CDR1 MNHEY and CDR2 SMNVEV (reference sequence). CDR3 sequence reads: CASRYDISYEQYF. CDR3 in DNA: TGTGCCAGCAGATACGACATCTCCTACGAGCAGTACTTC.

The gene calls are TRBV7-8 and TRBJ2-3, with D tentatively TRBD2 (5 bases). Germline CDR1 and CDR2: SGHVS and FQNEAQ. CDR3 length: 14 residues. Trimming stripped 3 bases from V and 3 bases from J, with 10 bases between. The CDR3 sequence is CASSFPPGTDTQYF. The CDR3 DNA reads TGTGCCAGCAGCTTCCCCCCGGGAACAGATACGCAGTATTTT.

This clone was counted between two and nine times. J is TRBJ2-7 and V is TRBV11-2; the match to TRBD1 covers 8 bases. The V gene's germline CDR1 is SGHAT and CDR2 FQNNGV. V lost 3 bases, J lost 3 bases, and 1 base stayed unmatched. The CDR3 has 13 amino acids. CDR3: CASSFGQGYEQYF. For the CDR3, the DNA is TGTGCCAGCAGCTTCGGACAGGGCTACGAGCAGTACTTC.

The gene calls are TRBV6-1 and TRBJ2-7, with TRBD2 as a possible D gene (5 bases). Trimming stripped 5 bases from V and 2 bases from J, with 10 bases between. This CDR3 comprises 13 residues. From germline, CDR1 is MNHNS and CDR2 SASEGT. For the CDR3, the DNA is TGTGCCAGCAGTTGGACTGGAACCTACGAGCAGTACTTC. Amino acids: CASSWTGTYEQYF.

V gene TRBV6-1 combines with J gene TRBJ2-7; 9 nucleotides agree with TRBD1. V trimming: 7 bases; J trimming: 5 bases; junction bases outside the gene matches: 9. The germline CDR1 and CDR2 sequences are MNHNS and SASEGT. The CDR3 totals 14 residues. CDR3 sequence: CASTPGTGRDEQYF. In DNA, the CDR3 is TGTGCCAGCACCCCCGGGACAGGGAGGGACGAGCAGTACTTC.

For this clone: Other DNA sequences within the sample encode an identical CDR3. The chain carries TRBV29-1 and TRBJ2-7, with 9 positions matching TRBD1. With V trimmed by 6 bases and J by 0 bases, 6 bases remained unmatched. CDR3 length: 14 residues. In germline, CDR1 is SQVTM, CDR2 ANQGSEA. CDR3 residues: CSVAGTGYSYEQYF. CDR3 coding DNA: TGCAGCGTGGCCGGGACAGGGTACTCCTACGAGCAGTACTTC.

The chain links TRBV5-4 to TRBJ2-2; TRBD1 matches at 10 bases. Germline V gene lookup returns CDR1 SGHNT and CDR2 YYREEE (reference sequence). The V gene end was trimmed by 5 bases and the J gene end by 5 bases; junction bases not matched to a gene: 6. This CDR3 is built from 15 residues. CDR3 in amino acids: CASSMDRGRTGELFF. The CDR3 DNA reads TGTGCCAGCAGTATGGACAGGGGGAGGACCGGGGAGCTGTTTTTT.

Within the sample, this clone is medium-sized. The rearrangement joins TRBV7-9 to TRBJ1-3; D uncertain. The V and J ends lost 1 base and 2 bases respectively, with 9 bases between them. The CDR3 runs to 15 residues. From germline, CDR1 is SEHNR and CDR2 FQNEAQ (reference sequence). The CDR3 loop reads CASSLVGGTGNTIYF. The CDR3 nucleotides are TGTGCCAGCAGCTTAGTTGGCGGGACTGGAAACACCATATATTTT.

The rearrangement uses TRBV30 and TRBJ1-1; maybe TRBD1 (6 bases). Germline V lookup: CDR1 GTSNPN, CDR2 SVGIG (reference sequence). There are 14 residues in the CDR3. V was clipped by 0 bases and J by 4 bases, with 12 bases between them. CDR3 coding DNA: TGTGCCTGGAGTGTACAGGCAGGGGCCACTGAAGCTTTCTTT. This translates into CAWSVQAGATEAFF.

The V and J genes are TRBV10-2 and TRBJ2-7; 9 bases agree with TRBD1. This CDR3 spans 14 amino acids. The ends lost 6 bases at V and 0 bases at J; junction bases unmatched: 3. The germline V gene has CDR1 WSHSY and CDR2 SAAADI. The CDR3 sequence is CASRGTGYSYEQYF. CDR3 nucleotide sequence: TGCGCCAGCAGAGGGACAGGGTACTCCTACGAGCAGTACTTC.

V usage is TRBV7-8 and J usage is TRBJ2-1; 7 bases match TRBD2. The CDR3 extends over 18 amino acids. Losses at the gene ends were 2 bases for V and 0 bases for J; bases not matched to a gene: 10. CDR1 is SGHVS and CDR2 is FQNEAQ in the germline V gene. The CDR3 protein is CASSLRLVGGSSYNEQFF. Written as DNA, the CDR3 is TGTGCCAGCAGCTTACGCTTGGTGGGGGGGAGCTCCTACAATGAGCAGTTCTTC.

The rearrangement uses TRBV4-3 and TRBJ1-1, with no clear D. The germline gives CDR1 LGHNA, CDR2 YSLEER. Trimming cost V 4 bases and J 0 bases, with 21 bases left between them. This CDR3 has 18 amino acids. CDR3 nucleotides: TGCGCCAGCAGCCTCCTCGCCCCCCAGGTTTTCATGAACACTGAAGCTTTCTTT. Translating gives CASSLLAPQVFMNTEAFF.

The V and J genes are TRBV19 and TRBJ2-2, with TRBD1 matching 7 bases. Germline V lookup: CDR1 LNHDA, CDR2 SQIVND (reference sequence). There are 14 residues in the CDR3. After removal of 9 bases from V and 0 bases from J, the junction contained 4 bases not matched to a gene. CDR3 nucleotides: TGTGCCAGCCTAGGGACAGCGAACACCGGGGAGCTGTTTTTT. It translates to CASLGTANTGELFF. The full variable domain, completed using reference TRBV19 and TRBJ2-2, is DGGITQSPKYLFRKEGQNVTLSCEQNLNHDAMYWYRQDPGQGLRLIYYSQIVNDFQKGDIAEGYSVSREKKESFPLTVTSAQKNPTAFYLCASLGTANTGELFFGEGSRLTVL.

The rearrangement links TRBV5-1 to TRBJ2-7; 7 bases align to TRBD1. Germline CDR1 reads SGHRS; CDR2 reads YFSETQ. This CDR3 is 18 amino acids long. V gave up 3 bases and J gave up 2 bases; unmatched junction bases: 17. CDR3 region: CASSSLAPVQGWTYEQYF. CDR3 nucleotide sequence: TGCGCCAGCAGCTCGTTGGCCCCCGTACAGGGGTGGACCTACGAGCAGTACTTC.

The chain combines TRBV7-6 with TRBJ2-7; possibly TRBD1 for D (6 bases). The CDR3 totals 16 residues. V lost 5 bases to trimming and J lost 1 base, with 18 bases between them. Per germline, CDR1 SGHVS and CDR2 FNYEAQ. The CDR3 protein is CASSPTPGHISYEQYF. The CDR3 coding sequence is TGTGCCAGCAGCCCAACGCCGGGACATATATCCTACGAGCAGTACTTC.

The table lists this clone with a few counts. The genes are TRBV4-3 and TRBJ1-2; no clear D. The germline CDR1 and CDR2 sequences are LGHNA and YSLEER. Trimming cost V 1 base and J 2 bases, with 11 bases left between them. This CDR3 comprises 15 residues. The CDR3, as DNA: TGCGCCAGCAGCCAAGGTTTGAACTTGAACTATGGCTACACCTTC. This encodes CASSQGLNLNYGYTF.

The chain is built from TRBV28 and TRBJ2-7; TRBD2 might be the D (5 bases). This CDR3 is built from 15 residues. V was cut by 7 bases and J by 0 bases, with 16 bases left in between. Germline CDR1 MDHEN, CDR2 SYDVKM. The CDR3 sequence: CASTQPGFSSYEQYF. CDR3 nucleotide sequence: TGTGCCAGCACACAGCCGGGATTTAGCTCCTACGAGCAGTACTTC.

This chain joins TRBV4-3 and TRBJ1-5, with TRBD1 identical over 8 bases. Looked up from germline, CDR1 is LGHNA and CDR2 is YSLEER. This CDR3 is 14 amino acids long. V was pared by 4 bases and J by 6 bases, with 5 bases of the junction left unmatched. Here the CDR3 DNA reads TGCGCCAGCAGCCCTGGACAGGGCAGTCAGCCCCAGCATTTT. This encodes CASSPGQGSQPQHF.

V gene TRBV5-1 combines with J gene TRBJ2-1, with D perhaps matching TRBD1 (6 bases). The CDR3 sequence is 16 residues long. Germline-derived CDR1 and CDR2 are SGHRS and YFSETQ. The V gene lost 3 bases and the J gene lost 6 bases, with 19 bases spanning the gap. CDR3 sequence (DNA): TGCGCCAGCAGCTGGAGGTTTGACAGGCTAATCAATGAGCAGTTCTTC. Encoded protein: CASSWRFDRLINEQFF.

Written as DNA, the CDR3 is TGTGCCAGCAGCTCGACTAGCGGGGGGCCCCAAGAGACCCAGTACTTC. Translation: CASSSTSGGPQETQYF. The rearrangement uses TRBV7-2 and TRBJ2-5; the match to TRBD2 covers 13 bases. Germline V gene sequence: CDR1 SGHTA, CDR2 FQGNSA. V lost 4 bases and J lost 1; bases outside the gene matches: 3. The CDR3 is made up of 16 amino acids.

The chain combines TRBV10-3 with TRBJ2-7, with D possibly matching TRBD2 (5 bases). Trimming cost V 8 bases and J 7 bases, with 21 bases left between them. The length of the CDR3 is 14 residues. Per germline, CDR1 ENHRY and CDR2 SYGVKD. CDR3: CAIAARWETEEQYF. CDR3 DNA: TGTGCCATCGCCGCGAGGTGGGAGACCGAAGAGCAGTACTTC.

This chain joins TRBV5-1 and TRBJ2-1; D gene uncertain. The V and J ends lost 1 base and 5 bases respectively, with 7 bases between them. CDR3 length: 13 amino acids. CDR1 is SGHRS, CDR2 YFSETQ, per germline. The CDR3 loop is CASSLYYDNEQFF. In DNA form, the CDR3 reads TGCGCCAGCAGCTTGTACTACGACAATGAGCAGTTCTTC.